Listed below are T cell receptor beta chains from one sample, sequenced in a study of cytomegalovirus exposure and HLA in healthy donors. Produced via immunoSEQ multiplex PCR; TCRdb's table is partial and in-frame only. Of 200,000 or so clones listed, 82% are singletons. Sample: PBMCs. Every receptor here comes from a woman younger than 35 in good health and CMV-seronegative. Each CDR3 is given with its conserved first and last residue. Fields, in order: D gene, V gene, J gene, clone size, CDR3 DNA, CDR3 protein. The D gene is left open where the match is weak. Not all rows give a size; the values are once, few, many and, for expanded clones, a class.

TRBD1	TRBV7-9	TRBJ2-7	few	TGTTCCAGCAGCTCTTTCACAGGGGGCATCGACGAGCAGTACTTC	CSSSSFTGGIDEQYF
-	TRBV7-9	TRBJ1-5	-	TGTGCCAGCAGCTTAGACCCAGGACCCCAGCATTTT	CASSLDPGPQHF
TRBD1	TRBV19	TRBJ1-6	-	TGTGCCAGTAGTCAAGGGACAGGGTCCTATAATTCACCCCTCCACTTT	CASSQGTGSYNSPLHF
TRBD2	TRBV29-1	TRBJ2-3	-	TGCAGCGAAACTAGCGGAAGCACAGATACGCAGTATTTT	CSETSGSTDTQYF
-	TRBV5-4	TRBJ2-7	-	TGTGCCAGCAGCACTAGCTCCGAGCAGTACTTC	CASSTSSEQYF
TRBD1	TRBV29-1	TRBJ2-5	-	TGCAGCGTCGAAGGGACAGGAGTCCACCAAGAGACCCAGTACTTC	CSVEGTGVHQETQYF
-	TRBV9	TRBJ1-6	-	TGTGCCAGCAGCGTAGGATCGAGCTCCTATAATTCACCCCTCCACTTT	CASSVGSSSYNSPLHF
-	TRBV5-1	TRBJ1-3	-	TGCGCCAGCAGCTTGGGGTCACGGGACACCATATATTTT	CASSLGSRDTIYF
TRBD2	TRBV7-3	TRBJ2-3	-	TGTGCCAGCAGCTTAATCTTAGCGGGAGGGGGAACAGATACGCAGTATTTT	CASSLILAGGGTDTQYF
-	TRBV1	TRBJ2-3	-	TGCACCAGCAGCCAGTCGGGGACAGGGGGCTCAGATACGCAGTATTTT	CTSSQSGTGGSDTQYF
TRBD2	TRBV14	TRBJ2-7	-	TGTGCCAGCAGCCAAGGACTAGCGGGAGCGGACCACGAGCAGTACTTC	CASSQGLAGADHEQYF
-	TRBV4-2	TRBJ1-3	-	TGTGCCAGCAGCCAACCCCTTGACAGACTCTCTGGAAACACCATATATTTT	CASSQPLDRLSGNTIYF
TRBD2	TRBV5-1	TRBJ2-1	-	TGCGCCAGCAGCTCCCGTGCGGGGGAGGGCCCGGGGAATGAGCAGTTCTTC	CASSSRAGEGPGNEQFF
TRBD1	TRBV2	TRBJ1-2	-	TGTGCCAGCAGTGGAGGGGGCGTAGGCTACACCTTC	CASSGGGVGYTF
TRBD2	TRBV5-1	TRBJ2-5	once	TGCGCCAGCAGCTTGGCGGGAGGGCCGCAAGAGACCCAGTACTTC	CASSLAGGPQETQYF
TRBD1	TRBV7-6	TRBJ2-1	-	TGTGCCAGCAGTCTGACAGGGAACGAGCAGTTCTTC	CASSLTGNEQFF
-	TRBV5-5	TRBJ2-1	-	TGTGCCAGCACCGCTGACAGCCACAATGAGCAGTTCTTC	CASTADSHNEQFF
TRBD2	TRBV28	TRBJ2-1	-	TGTGCCAGCAGTTCCGGACTAGCGGGGAGTCTATTCAATGAGCAGTTCTTC	CASSSGLAGSLFNEQFF
TRBD1	TRBV4-1	TRBJ2-3	-	TGCGCCAGCAGCCTCATTACGGGACAGGGAAGCACAGATACGCAGTATTTT	CASSLITGQGSTDTQYF
TRBD2	TRBV9	TRBJ2-3	-	TGTGCCAGCAGCGACGAGTGGACTAGCGGGAAGGGAGGGGATACGCAGTATTTT	CASSDEWTSGKGGDTQYF
TRBD1	TRBV19	TRBJ1-4	-	TGTGCCAGTAGTACCCTGGACAGGGGTTACGAAAAACTGTTTTTT	CASSTLDRGYEKLFF
TRBD2	TRBV4-2	TRBJ2-5	once	TGTGCCAGCAGCCACGCTGAGGCTAGCGGGGATGAGACCCAGTACTTC	CASSHAEASGDETQYF
TRBD1	TRBV4-1	TRBJ1-2	-	TGCGCCAGCAGCCAAGAAGGGACAGGGGACTATGGCTACACCTTC	CASSQEGTGDYGYTF
TRBD1	TRBV14	TRBJ2-2	-	TGTGCCAGCAGCCGACGAACTAAAGGACAGGGGGTTACCGGGGAGCTGTTTTTT	CASSRRTKGQGVTGELFF
TRBD2	TRBV6-1	TRBJ2-3	-	TGTGCCAGCAGATTAGCGGGAGCTGGGACAGATACGCAGTATTTT	CASRLAGAGTDTQYF
-	TRBV7-2	TRBJ2-7	-	TGTGCCAGCAGCTTAGGTACAGGGAGCTACGAGCAGTACTTC	CASSLGTGSYEQYF
-	TRBV7-9	TRBJ2-1	-	TGTGCCAGCAGCTTACTAGTCACCCACAATGAGCAGTTCTTC	CASSLLVTHNEQFF
TRBD1	TRBV4-2	TRBJ1-1	few	TGTGCCAGCAGCCAACAAATAGGCCTACCGGGACAGGGGAACACTGAAGCTTTCTTT	CASSQQIGLPGQGNTEAFF
TRBD2	TRBV27	TRBJ2-7	-	TGTGCCAGCAGTTTAATAGCGGGAGCCTCCTACGAGCAGTACTTC	CASSLIAGASYEQYF